This entry describes one T cell receptor (beta chain). Germline CDR1 and CDR2: SGHRS and YFSETQ. The trim removed 0 bases at V and 7 bases at J, leaving 11 bases unmatched. The CDR3 has 16 residues. There were no recent acute infections or vaccinations among the donors, who were healthy HIV-negative adults. Every contributor of samples was a Caucasian grown-up residing in Nashville, Tennessee. On ten immunoSEQ deep assay plates, unsorted PBMC DNA was sequenced. Repertoires were generated with immunoSEQ multiplex PCR, while TCRdb's copy carries only in-frame clones and drops some. Of 500,000 to 650,000 clones listed, roughly four fifths were seen once; the top ten hold 12%. This sample is part of a study of shared clonotypes between healthy human individuals. The wider study: Ranging from 18 to 49 in age, donors were two women and a few men.

V usage is TRBV5-1 and J usage is TRBJ2-3; 7 bases are shared with TRBD2. This TCR was recovered from a woman in her forties in good health. Some clones in this sample may be carry-over from other donors' samples. Sequences were obtained from PBMCs. The CDR3 region has the DNA TGCGCCAGCAGCTTGGTTGTGGGAGGGCCGATCTATACGCAGTATTTT. It specifies CASSLVVGGPIYTQYF.